Below, 21 T cell receptor beta chains from the same sample are listed, as sequenced in a study of siplizumab effects on memory and regulatory T cells. Sequencing used immunoSEQ multiplex PCR; TCRdb keeps in-frame clones, though not all of them. The table lists 95,000 to 110,000 clones, 93% of them singletons. Sequenced: Tregs sorted from blood. These TCRs come from a human donor in good health.

CDR3 coding DNA: TGTGCCAGTAGTAAACCGTTGGGGCGGGAGAGGCCCTACGAGCAGTACTTC. Translated, it gives CASSKPLGRERPYEQYF. The V call is TRBV19, the J call TRBJ2-7; 7 bases map to TRBD2. Germline lookup yields CDR1 LNHDA and CDR2 SQIVND (reference sequence). This CDR3 spans 17 amino acids. Unmatched junction bases numbered 14, after V lost 4 bases and J lost 2 bases.

The chain recombines TRBV5-6 with TRBJ2-1; TRBD2 matches at 8 bases. The CDR3 totals 16 residues. The V gene's germline CDR1 is SGHDT and CDR2 YYEEEE. V was clipped by 5 bases and J by 1 base; unmatched bases: 8. DNA for the CDR3: TGTGCCAGCAGGGAGAGGGGACTAGTTTCCTACAATGAGCAGTTCTTC. Encoded protein: CASRERGLVSYNEQFF.

The chain is built from TRBV7-8 and TRBJ2-3, with D possibly matching TRBD2 (5 bases). Per germline, CDR1 SGHVS and CDR2 FQNEAQ. The CDR3 extends over 14 amino acids. Trimming removed 1 base at V and 6 bases at J, with 11 bases between. The CDR3 loop reads CASSLDRGVDTQYF. The CDR3 coding sequence is TGTGCCAGCAGCTTAGACCGGGGAGTGGATACGCAGTATTTT.

V usage is TRBV10-3 and J usage is TRBJ1-2; D is unclear. Germline loops: CDR1 ENHRY, CDR2 SYGVKD. CDR3 length: 13 residues. V was pared by 7 bases and J by 2 bases, with 11 bases between. CDR3 sequence reads: CAITPATNYGYTF. DNA of the CDR3: TGTGCCATCACCCCGGCTACGAACTATGGCTACACCTTC.

The chain combines TRBV6-5 with TRBJ1-4; 8 nucleotides match TRBD1. The germline CDR1 and CDR2 sequences are MNHEY and SVGAGI. The V and J ends lost 10 bases and 3 bases, in that order; junction bases with no gene match: 10. CDR3 size: 15 residues. This chain's CDR3 is CATSNRDRSNEKLFF. For the CDR3, the DNA is TGTGCCACGTCGAACCGGGACAGGTCTAATGAAAAACTGTTTTTT.

CDR3 nucleotide sequence: TGTGCCTGGAGTGCGGGGTTCTATGGCTACACCTTC. Encoded protein: CAWSAGFYGYTF. The V call is TRBV30, the J call TRBJ1-2; no reliable D call. V lost 1 base and J 4 bases, leaving 7 bases between the germline ends. This CDR3 has 12 residues. Germline lookup yields CDR1 GTSNPN and CDR2 SVGIG (reference sequence).

The chain couples TRBV25-1 to TRBJ2-5; 7 nucleotides align to TRBD2. This CDR3 has 12 amino acids. V dropped 6 bases and J dropped 2; count of bases not matched to a gene: 0. CDR1 is MGHDK, CDR2 SYGVNS, per germline. CDR3: CASRGGQETQYF. As DNA, the CDR3 is TGTGCCAGCAGGGGGGGGCAAGAGACCCAGTACTTC.

The CDR3 loop is CASSLEGKAYGYTF. The CDR3, as DNA: TGTGCCAGCAGCCTCGAGGGGAAGGCCTATGGCTACACCTTC. This chain joins TRBV9 and TRBJ1-2; a possible D gene is TRBD1 (5 bases). Germline assignment: CDR1 SGDLS and CDR2 YYNGEE. The V end lost 4 bases, the J end lost 4 bases, and 14 bases lay between the germline ends. This CDR3 has 14 residues.

The chain combines TRBV4-1 with TRBJ2-7; possibly TRBD1 for D (5 bases). Germline V gene data show CDR1 as MGHRA and CDR2 as YSYEKL. V was trimmed by 4 bases and J by 0 bases, leaving 13 bases between them. This CDR3 has 15 residues. CDR3 sequence (DNA): TGCGCCAGCAGCCCAGCGCAGGGTCTCTCCTACGAGCAGTACTTC. Translating it yields CASSPAQGLSYEQYF.

This clone appeared a single time. V is TRBV5-1 and J is TRBJ2-5; D is uncertain. The CDR3 consists of 14 residues. In germline, CDR1 is SGHRS, CDR2 YFSETQ. Trimming took 0 bases from V and 4 from J, leaving 10 bases between them. CDR3 protein: CASSLVIGRETQYF. The CDR3 DNA follows: TGCGCCAGCAGCTTGGTGATCGGGCGAGAGACCCAGTACTTC.

This chain's CDR3 is CASKFRDTEAFF. CDR3 coding DNA: TGCGCCAGCAAGTTCAGGGATACTGAAGCTTTCTTT. The V and J genes are TRBV10-2 and TRBJ1-1; D possibly corresponds to TRBD1 (5 bases). Germline lookup yields CDR1 WSHSY and CDR2 SAAADI. The ends were cut back, 7 bases at V and 5 bases at J, with 11 bases in the middle. The CDR3 consists of 12 residues.

The chain recombines TRBV6-6 with TRBJ2-7, with 9 bases that match TRBD1. Germline-derived CDR1 and CDR2 are MNHNY and SVGAGI (reference sequence). The trim removed 6 bases at V and 4 bases at J, leaving 7 bases unmatched. The CDR3 totals 14 residues. The CDR3 here is CASSAQGAAYEQYF. CDR3 coding DNA: TGTGCCAGCAGCGCACAGGGGGCGGCTTACGAGCAGTACTTC.

Of note for this clone: The sample contains more than one DNA sequence encoding this CDR3. The chain joins TRBV2 to TRBJ2-4; maybe TRBD1 (5 bases). This CDR3 spans 15 amino acids. V dropped 8 bases and J dropped 0 bases, with 14 bases sitting between them. Germline CDR1 reads SNHLY; CDR2 reads FYNNEI. The DNA for the CDR3 is TGTGCCAGCCTTCGAAACAGGATAGCCAAAAACATTCAGTACTTC. It encodes CASLRNRIAKNIQYF.

This chain links TRBV11-2 with TRBJ1-1; D is unresolved. This CDR3 contains 12 residues. The germline V and J ends were trimmed by 2 bases and 11 bases, with 12 bases remaining between them. CDR1 is SGHAT and CDR2 is FQNNGV in the germline V gene. The CDR3 DNA reads as TGTGCCAGCAGCTTACCCGGTGGATCGGCTTTCTTT. Translated: CASSLPGGSAFF.

This clone was counted only a few times. This chain links TRBV9 with TRBJ1-1; possibly TRBD1 for D (5 bases). The germline V gene has CDR1 SGDLS and CDR2 YYNGEE. The CDR3 spans 15 residues. The V end was cut by 3 bases, the J end by 6 bases, with 18 bases between. The CDR3 is CASSAAGTGYSEAFF. CDR3 bases: TGTGCCAGCAGCGCCGCCGGGACGGGCTACTCTGAAGCTTTCTTT.

V gene TRBV19 combines with J gene TRBJ2-3; 7 bases align to TRBD1. From germline, CDR1 is LNHDA and CDR2 SQIVND (reference sequence). V gave up 5 bases and J gave up 3 bases; unmatched junction bases: 11. This CDR3 is 16 amino acids long. This CDR3 reads CASSLRQGARTDTQYF. The CDR3 DNA sequence: TGTGCCAGTAGTCTCCGACAGGGCGCGAGGACAGATACGCAGTATTTT.

V is TRBV5-1 and J is TRBJ2-7; 8 bases map to TRBD1. V lost 5 bases and J lost 4; bases outside the gene matches: 8. This CDR3 is built from 14 residues. Germline CDR1 and CDR2: SGHRS and YFSETQ. The CDR3 is CASSPGGAEYEQYF. The CDR3, as DNA: TGCGCCAGCAGTCCAGGGGGCGCGGAATACGAGCAGTACTTC.

J is TRBJ2-5 and V is TRBV7-8, with 8 positions matching TRBD2. CDR3 size: 17 residues. Germline V gene data show CDR1 as SGHVS and CDR2 as FQNEAQ. With 0 bases clipped from V and 5 bases from J, the junction kept 11 bases outside the gene matches. CDR3 coding DNA: TGTGCCAGCAGCTTAGCGTTTCGGGGGGGCCTTGGGGAGACCCAGTACTTC. Encoded protein: CASSLAFRGGLGETQYF.

This chain links TRBV6-5 with TRBJ2-5, with 10 bases fitting TRBD2. V shed 6 bases, J shed 7 bases, and the junction held 11 bases outside the gene matches. Germline lookup yields CDR1 MNHEY and CDR2 SVGAGI. The CDR3 extends over 15 amino acids. In DNA form, the CDR3 reads TGTGCCAGCAGCCCAGGGACTAGCGAGCCGCGGACCCAGTACTTC. Translating it yields CASSPGTSEPRTQYF.

The rearrangement links TRBV5-1 to TRBJ1-2; D is perhaps TRBD1 (6 bases). V lost 5 bases and J lost 4, with 15 bases in between. Germline CDR1 reads SGHRS; CDR2 reads YFSETQ. The CDR3 sequence is 14 residues long. The CDR3 spells CASRGGFLGYGYTF. The CDR3 bases are TGCGCCAGCAGAGGGGGGTTTTTAGGCTATGGCTACACCTTC. Full variable domain (rest looked up from reference TRBV5-1 and TRBJ1-2): KAGVTQTPRYLIKTRGQQVTLSCSPISGHRSVSWYQQTPGQGLQFLFEYFSETQRNKGNFPGRFSGRQFSNSRSEMNVSTLELGDSALYLCASRGGFLGYGYTFGSGTRLTVV.

The J gene is TRBJ2-7, the V gene TRBV5-1; D is unclear. The CDR3 covers 14 residues. The germline V and J ends were trimmed by 7 bases and 3 bases, with 17 bases remaining between them. Germline CDR1 and CDR2: SGHRS and YFSETQ. The CDR3 here is CASGPGLRDYEQYF. CDR3 nucleotide sequence: TGCGCCAGCGGTCCTGGGCTCAGAGACTACGAGCAGTACTTC.